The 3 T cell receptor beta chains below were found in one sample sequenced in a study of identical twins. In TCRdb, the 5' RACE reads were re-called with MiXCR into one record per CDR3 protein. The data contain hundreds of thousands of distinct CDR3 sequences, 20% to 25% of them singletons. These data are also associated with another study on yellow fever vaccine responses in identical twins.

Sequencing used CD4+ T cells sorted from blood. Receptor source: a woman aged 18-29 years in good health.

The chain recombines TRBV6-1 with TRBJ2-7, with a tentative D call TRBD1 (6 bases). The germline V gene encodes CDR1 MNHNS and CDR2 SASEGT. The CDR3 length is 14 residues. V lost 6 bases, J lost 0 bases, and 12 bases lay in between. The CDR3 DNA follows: TGTGCCAGCAGAAGAAAAGGGGGCTCCTACGAGCAGTACTTC. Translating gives CASRRKGGSYEQYF.

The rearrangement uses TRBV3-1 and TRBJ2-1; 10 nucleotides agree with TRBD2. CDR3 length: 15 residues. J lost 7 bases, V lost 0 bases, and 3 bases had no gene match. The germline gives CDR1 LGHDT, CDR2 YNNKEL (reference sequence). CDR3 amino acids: CASSQDSGRSNEQFF. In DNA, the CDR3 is TGTGCCAGCAGCCAAGATAGCGGGAGGTCGAATGAGCAGTTCTTC.

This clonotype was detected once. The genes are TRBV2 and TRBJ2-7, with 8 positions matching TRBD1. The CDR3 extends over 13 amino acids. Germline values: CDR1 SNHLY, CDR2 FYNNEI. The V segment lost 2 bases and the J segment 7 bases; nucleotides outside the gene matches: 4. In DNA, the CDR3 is TGTGCCAGCAGTGAACAGGGGGCAGGGGAGCAGTACTTC. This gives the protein CASSEQGAGEQYF.